This TCR beta chain appears in the sequencing data of a study of response to subunit inactivated influenza vaccine. Points on this clonotype: No antigen is known for it.

TCRdb redid the calling of the RT-PCR reads with MiXCR, one entry per CDR3 protein. The sample shows 290,000 or so distinct CDR3 sequences, 20% to 25% of them seen only once. Study results and limitations: The authors put forward the suggestion that each seasonal influenza vaccination may bring in only a limited number of new T cells.

The V end lost 5 bases, the J end lost 4 bases, and 11 bases lay between the germline ends. The V gene's germline CDR1 is LNHNV and CDR2 YYDKDF (reference sequence). The length of the CDR3 is 14 residues. The V gene is TRBV15, the J gene TRBJ2-2, with a weak D call TRBD2 (5 bases). Here the sequenced sample was PBMCs from blood, taken less than 22 months after vaccination. The receptor was derived from a man aged 45 to 70 who received an inactivated influenza vaccine. The CDR3 loop is CATSGERSTGELFF. The CDR3 nucleotides read TGTGCCACCAGCGGCGAGCGGAGCACCGGGGAGCTGTTTTTT.